Given below is one TCR beta chain in context. Trimming stripped 0 bases from V and 5 bases from J, with 13 bases between. Germline V gives CDR1 GTSNPN, CDR2 SVGIG (reference sequence). The CDR3 is made up of 14 amino acids. Study members were between about 18 and 90 years old and lived in 20 to 30 US regions. The source of the sample is a study of blood T cell repertoires in COVID-19. In the study's own analysis: Estimated nucleated cell counts came from reference gene primer amplification. TCRdb's copy holds only in-frame clones and misses some; the assay was immunoSEQ multiplex PCR. The DNA gave D and trimming, while V, J and clone size come from that table. The table lists about 250,000 clones, approximately 85% of them singletons, with approximately 9.6% in the top ten.

Sequencing was performed on PBMCs or T cells enriched from blood (not recorded which). The rearrangement joins TRBV30 to TRBJ2-5, with TRBD1 as a possible D gene (7 bases). The receptor comes from a woman in her 50s with acute COVID-19. The CDR3 DNA follows: TGTGCCTGGAGTGTAGAGGGGGCGGGGGAGACCCAGTACTTC. Its protein is CAWSVEGAGETQYF.